This TCR beta chain stems from a study of response to subunit inactivated influenza vaccine. General study results and limits: Seasonal influenza vaccination, on each occasion, was suggested by the authors to recruit few new T cells.

TCRdb used MiXCR to reprocess the RT-PCR reads, holding one entry per CDR3 protein. Of hundreds of thousands of distinct CDR3 sequences listed, about 10% are singletons. The CDR3 totals 14 residues. The germline CDR1 and CDR2 sequences are SNHLY and FYNNEI. The V segment lost 8 bases and the J segment 5 bases; nucleotides outside the gene matches: 6. Regarding this clonotype: Its antigen remains unknown.

This sample comprised PBMCs from blood, obtained on the day of vaccination. The source is a man in his fifties who received an inactivated influenza vaccine. The rearrangement links TRBV2 to TRBJ2-2; 9 nucleotides line up with TRBD1. CDR3 in amino acids: CASLGQGRTGELFF. The CDR3 DNA is TGTGCCAGCCTGGGACAGGGTAGGACCGGGGAGCTGTTTTTT.